This record concerns one T cell receptor (beta chain) sequence. The antigen remains undetermined. Germline V lookup: CDR1 MGHDK, CDR2 SYGVNS. J lost 4 bases, V lost 6 bases, and 3 bases had no gene match. This CDR3 comprises 14 residues. This sample was taken from a study of cytomegalovirus exposure and HLA in healthy donors. Study-level results: High sensitivity and specificity were reportedly achieved when the classifier diagnosed cytomegalovirus status. Productive status was seen about 87% or about 30% of the time for most TCR beta V segments in an earlier analysis. The study labeled 164 TCR beta chains cytomegalovirus-associated.

Though nominally healthy at sampling, donors likely had unrecorded immune exposures. With 60 Vbeta and 13 Jbeta primers, the PCR was carried out. Here immunoSEQ multiplex PCR was the method, and the copy in TCRdb shows in-frame clones only, minus some. The repertoire includes 150,000 to 200,000 clones, about 80% of them detected once, and 6% to 7.5% sits in the top ten. Input material: PBMCs. The TCR sequence derives from a man aged 30-40 years in good health and CMV-seropositive. This chain uses TRBV25-1 with TRBJ1-3; 10 nucleotides line up with TRBD1. Written as DNA, the CDR3 is TGTGCCAGCAGGATGACAGGGGGCGGAAACACCATATATTTT. It translates to CASRMTGGGNTIYF.